The clone carrying this T cell receptor beta chain was observed many times. The data derive from a study of regulatory T cells in long-lasting Graves disease. Trimming stripped 2 bases from V and 3 bases from J, with 11 bases between. CDR3 size: 15 residues. Per the germline V gene, CDR1 is LNHDA and CDR2 is SQIVND (reference sequence). Researchers made TCR beta libraries by using iRepertoire HTBI primers and running Arm-PCR on CDR3 regions. TCRdb passed the multiplex PCR reads through MiXCR, listing each CDR3 protein once. The sample contains roughly 520,000 distinct CDR3 sequences, around 13% of which appear only once. Time point defined: newly diagnosed GD, antithyroid drugs for less than 3 months. Scientists built the TCR library using RNA that was extracted from PBMCs. An endocrinology department in Xi'an, China, recruited the patients. These records were also assigned to another study, of T cells in Graves' hyperthyroidism and ophthalmopathy.

The genes are TRBV19 and TRBJ1-5; D remains unclear. The clonotype was recovered from a woman younger than 45 with Graves disease. The sequencing used peripheral blood mononuclear cells (PBMCs), collected at new diagnosis, from a patient treated with antithyroid drugs. CDR3: CASSIRPLANQPQHF. Here the CDR3 DNA reads TGTGCCAGTAGTATACGGCCCCTAGCCAATCAGCCCCAGCATTTT.